Listed below are T cell receptor beta chains from one sample, sequenced in a study of blood T cells in healthy people across ages. TCRdb recomputed calls from the 5' RACE reads with MiXCR, one row per CDR3 protein. The sample carries about 1.4 million distinct CDR3 sequences, around 59% recorded once. The specimen sequenced was blood. The origin of the receptors is a man aged 18 to 30 in good health. CDR3s include the opening cysteine and the closing phenylalanine or tryptophan. The order of the fields is D gene, V gene, J gene, clone size, CDR3 protein, CDR3 DNA. A D gene is named only where the DNA matches it firmly. For some rows the clone size is stated as once, few or many, or as a class when expanded; others skip it.

D gene: TRBD1; V gene: TRBV20-1; J gene: TRBJ2-7; clone size: .; CDR3 protein: CSATRQGSSYEQYF; CDR3 DNA: TGCAGTGCTACCCGACAGGGTAGCTCCTACGAGCAGTACTTC
D gene: TRBD2; V gene: TRBV7-2; J gene: TRBJ2-7; clone size: .; CDR3 protein: CASSPLTSGYEQYF; CDR3 DNA: TGTGCCAGCAGCCCCCTGACTAGCGGCTACGAGCAGTACTTC
D gene: TRBD1; V gene: TRBV2; J gene: TRBJ1-2; clone size: .; CDR3 protein: CASTRRGDRAYGYTF; CDR3 DNA: TGTGCCAGCACTAGACGTGGGGACAGGGCCTATGGCTACACCTTC
D gene: TRBD1; V gene: TRBV5-1; J gene: TRBJ1-5; clone size: .; CDR3 protein: CASSWLDRPQPQHF; CDR3 DNA: TGCGCCAGCAGCTGGCTGGACAGGCCTCAGCCCCAGCATTTT
D gene: .; V gene: TRBV20-1; J gene: TRBJ2-1; clone size: few; CDR3 protein: CSASLLGDEQFF; CDR3 DNA: TGCAGTGCTAGCTTGTTGGGGGATGAGCAGTTCTTC
D gene: TRBD1; V gene: TRBV29-1; J gene: TRBJ1-1; clone size: .; CDR3 protein: CSGSQGVGTEAFF; CDR3 DNA: TGCAGCGGTTCACAGGGGGTGGGCACTGAAGCTTTCTTT
D gene: TRBD2; V gene: TRBV7-8; J gene: TRBJ2-3; clone size: .; CDR3 protein: CASKEIRGGRADTQYF; CDR3 DNA: TGTGCCAGCAAGGAAATAAGGGGCGGGAGGGCGGATACGCAGTATTTT
D gene: .; V gene: TRBV11-2; J gene: TRBJ1-2; clone size: .; CDR3 protein: CASSLAGPRRASGYTF; CDR3 DNA: TGTGCCAGCAGCTTAGCAGGCCCCAGGAGGGCCTCTGGCTACACCTTC
D gene: .; V gene: TRBV27; J gene: TRBJ1-2; clone size: .; CDR3 protein: CASSDRSDSLNYGYTF; CDR3 DNA: TGTGCCAGCAGCGACCGGTCTGATAGCCTTAACTATGGCTACACCTTC
D gene: .; V gene: TRBV10-3; J gene: TRBJ2-6; clone size: few; CDR3 protein: CAISEPLRGANVLTF; CDR3 DNA: TGTGCCATCAGTGAGCCCCTACGTGGGGCCAACGTCCTGACTTTC
D gene: .; V gene: TRBV6-2/TRBV6-3; J gene: TRBJ2-3; clone size: .; CDR3 protein: CASSFAALTDTQYF; CDR3 DNA: TGTGCCAGCAGTTTTGCTGCACTCACAGATACGCAGTATTTT
D gene: TRBD2; V gene: TRBV3-1; J gene: TRBJ2-7; clone size: .; CDR3 protein: CASSQDTGEGYEQYF; CDR3 DNA: TGTGCCAGCAGCCAAGATACGGGGGAGGGCTATGAGCAGTACTTC
D gene: TRBD1; V gene: TRBV6-6; J gene: TRBJ2-5; clone size: .; CDR3 protein: CATWGQGDETQYF; CDR3 DNA: TGTGCCACCTGGGGCCAGGGGGATGAGACCCAGTACTTC
D gene: .; V gene: TRBV7-9; J gene: TRBJ2-1; clone size: .; CDR3 protein: CASSLLGPVDEQFF; CDR3 DNA: TGTGCCAGCAGCTTATTAGGGCCTGTCGATGAGCAGTTCTTC
D gene: .; V gene: TRBV27; J gene: TRBJ2-7; clone size: few; CDR3 protein: CASSRGGHYEQYF; CDR3 DNA: TGTGCCAGCAGTCGAGGGGGGCACTACGAGCAGTACTTC
D gene: .; V gene: TRBV12-3/TRBV12-4; J gene: TRBJ2-7; clone size: few; CDR3 protein: CASSLTGQGKYEQYF; CDR3 DNA: TGTGCCAGCAGTTTAACAGGGCAGGGAAAATACGAGCAGTACTTC
D gene: .; V gene: TRBV21-1; J gene: TRBJ2-7; clone size: few; CDR3 protein: CASRRGGLAGESSYEQYF; CDR3 DNA: TGTGCCAGCAGAAGGGGTGGACTAGCGGGAGAGAGCTCCTACGAGCAGTACTTC
D gene: TRBD1; V gene: TRBV12-3/TRBV12-4; J gene: TRBJ2-7; clone size: .; CDR3 protein: CASTGWDSPYEQYF; CDR3 DNA: TGTGCCAGCACGGGGTGGGACAGTCCCTACGAGCAGTACTTC
D gene: .; V gene: TRBV3-1; J gene: TRBJ1-4; clone size: .; CDR3 protein: CASSQVDSNEKLFF; CDR3 DNA: TGTGCCAGCAGCCAAGTGGATTCTAATGAAAAACTGTTTTTT
D gene: .; V gene: TRBV10-3; J gene: TRBJ2-5; clone size: .; CDR3 protein: CAISESRIETQYF; CDR3 DNA: TGTGCCATCAGTGAGTCCAGAATCGAGACCCAGTACTTC
D gene: .; V gene: TRBV2; J gene: TRBJ2-4; clone size: many; CDR3 protein: CAMETGTLNIQYF; CDR3 DNA: TGTGCCATGGAGACCGGGACGCTAAACATTCAGTACTTC
D gene: TRBD1; V gene: TRBV20-1; J gene: TRBJ2-7; clone size: .; CDR3 protein: CIVGDSPYEQYF; CDR3 DNA: TGCATTGTGGGGGACAGTCCCTACGAGCAGTACTTC
D gene: .; V gene: TRBV27; J gene: TRBJ1-1; clone size: .; CDR3 protein: CASSVGGGVTEAFF; CDR3 DNA: TGTGCCAGCAGTGTAGGAGGGGGGGTCACTGAAGCTTTCTTT
D gene: .; V gene: TRBV6-5; J gene: TRBJ2-7; clone size: .; CDR3 protein: CASSPRAPDEQYF; CDR3 DNA: TGTGCCAGCAGTCCCCGAGCGCCTGACGAGCAGTACTTC
D gene: .; V gene: TRBV7-6; J gene: TRBJ2-7; clone size: few; CDR3 protein: CASSTLSYEQYF; CDR3 DNA: TGTGCCAGCAGCACACTCTCCTACGAGCAGTACTTC
D gene: .; V gene: TRBV7-2; J gene: TRBJ2-4; clone size: .; CDR3 protein: CASSLEGAAPKNIQYF; CDR3 DNA: TGTGCCAGCAGCCTAGAAGGGGCCGCCCCCAAAAACATTCAGTACTTC
D gene: TRBD1; V gene: TRBV20-1; J gene: TRBJ1-6; clone size: .; CDR3 protein: CSALLYRGINSPLHF; CDR3 DNA: TGCAGTGCTCTACTCTACAGGGGGATTAATTCACCCCTCCACTTT
D gene: TRBD2; V gene: TRBV24-1; J gene: TRBJ2-1; clone size: few; CDR3 protein: CATSPGTSGGISYNEQFF; CDR3 DNA: TGTGCCACCAGTCCCGGGACTAGCGGGGGGATCTCCTACAATGAGCAGTTCTTC
D gene: .; V gene: TRBV27; J gene: TRBJ2-7; clone size: few; CDR3 protein: CASSFGSGGSYEQYF; CDR3 DNA: TGTGCCAGCAGCTTCGGCTCCGGGGGCTCCTACGAGCAGTACTTC
D gene: .; V gene: TRBV3-1; J gene: TRBJ2-1; clone size: many; CDR3 protein: CASSQGVGNEQFF; CDR3 DNA: TGCGCCAGCAGCCAAGGCGTGGGGAATGAGCAGTTCTTC
D gene: .; V gene: TRBV12-3/TRBV12-4; J gene: TRBJ2-1; clone size: .; CDR3 protein: CASSLSHEGYNEQFF; CDR3 DNA: TGTGCCAGCAGTTTAAGTCACGAGGGGTACAATGAGCAGTTCTTC
D gene: .; V gene: TRBV20-1; J gene: TRBJ2-7; clone size: .; CDR3 protein: CSANIPGQKRTEQYF; CDR3 DNA: TGCAGTGCCAATATACCCGGACAGAAAAGAACGGAGCAGTACTTC
D gene: .; V gene: TRBV4-1; J gene: TRBJ1-2; clone size: .; CDR3 protein: CASSQEPGSGYGYTF; CDR3 DNA: TGCGCCAGCAGCCAAGAACCGGGAAGCGGCTATGGCTACACCTTC
D gene: TRBD1; V gene: TRBV6-1; J gene: TRBJ1-2; clone size: .; CDR3 protein: CASSSLDRGTDGYTF; CDR3 DNA: TGTGCCAGCAGTTCACTGGACAGGGGAACGGATGGCTACACCTTC
D gene: .; V gene: TRBV14; J gene: TRBJ2-2; clone size: few; CDR3 protein: CASSQMTPGRRMSGTGELFF; CDR3 DNA: TGTGCCAGCAGCCAAATGACTCCGGGACGGAGGATGTCGGGCACCGGGGAGCTGTTTTTT
D gene: .; V gene: TRBV7-2; J gene: TRBJ2-1; clone size: once; CDR3 protein: CASSPRQLGEQFF; CDR3 DNA: TGTGCCAGCAGCCCTCGACAATTGGGTGAGCAGTTCTTC
D gene: .; V gene: TRBV28; J gene: TRBJ2-7; clone size: .; CDR3 protein: CASSTGQRREDQYF; CDR3 DNA: TGTGCCAGCAGTACAGGACAGAGAAGAGAGGACCAGTACTTC